The entry below describes one T cell receptor beta chain. Its antigen remains unidentified. The CDR3 consists of 19 residues. From germline, CDR1 is ENHRY and CDR2 SYGVKD. With 0 bases clipped from V and 3 bases from J, the junction kept 14 bases outside the gene matches. Unexposed donor CD4+ T cells date from about 2011-2018, before the COVID-19 pandemic. After ten to eleven days of culture, CD4+ T cells were isolated. Sequencing used immunoSEQ multiplex PCR; TCRdb keeps in-frame clones, though not all of them. The data show 15,000 to 17,000 clones, approximately 80% seen once. This entry is derived from a study of CD4 T cells in relation to SARS-CoV-2 and coronaviruses. Looking at the study overall: Negative control cultures got HIV-1 Nef peptides or no peptide. Study-level findings and limits: Samples before the pandemic and after infection were not matched within any donor.

The sample taken for sequencing was CD4+ T cells from PBMCs, cultured in vitro. The V call is TRBV10-3, the J call TRBJ2-1, with 7 bases lining up with TRBD2. This receptor was identified in a human donor in good health. The CDR3 DNA sequence: TGTGCCATCAGTGAGTCGACGGCTAGCGGAGGGCCTATCTACAATGAGCAGTTCTTC. Protein: CAISESTASGGPIYNEQFF.